One sample yielded the 19 T cell receptor beta chains listed below, sequenced in a study of T cells in Graves' hyperthyroidism and ophthalmopathy. There were TCR beta CDR3 regions amplified from RNA transcripts. Carried out on the TCR CDR3, a first-round RT-PCR used the HTBI primer set. TCRdb fed the multiplex PCR reads into MiXCR, producing one record per CDR3 protein. The sample has some 600,000 distinct CDR3 sequences, approximately 14% seen once; the top ten hold under 7%. Sequencing was performed on blood. All receptors come from a woman between 25 and 40 years old with Graves' hyperthyroidism that later progressed to Graves' ophthalmopathy.

This chain links TRBV5-5 with TRBJ2-5; D gene ambiguous. Trimming removed 0 bases from V and 5 bases from J, with 11 bases in between. Germline assignment: CDR1 SGHKS and CDR2 YYEKEE (reference sequence). The CDR3 consists of 14 residues. The CDR3, as DNA: TGTGCCAGCAGCTTGGGTCACTCGTCGGAGACCCAGTACTTC. Its translation is CASSLGHSSETQYF. Combining the CDR3 with reference TRBV5-5 and TRBJ2-5 gives the whole variable domain DAGVTQSPTHLIKTRGQQVTLRCSPISGHKSVSWYQQVLGQGPQFIFQYYEKEERGRGNFPDRFSARQFPNYSSELNVNALLLGDSALYLCASSLGHSSETQYFGPGTRLLVL.

This clonotype was detected a few times. The chain uses TRBV7-2 and TRBJ1-5; D gene ambiguous. The CDR3 spans 14 residues. CDR1 is SGHTA, CDR2 FQGNSA, per germline. Trimming stripped 3 bases from V and 0 bases from J, with 6 bases between. The CDR3 here is CASSLEDSNQPQHF. The CDR3, as DNA: TGTGCCAGCAGCTTGGAAGATAGCAATCAGCCCCAGCATTTT.

The sample holds a few counts of this clonotype. This may stem from a read error, because a much larger clone lies one nucleotide away. The chain carries TRBV3-1 and TRBJ1-4; D unresolved. V was pared by 3 bases and J by 8 bases, with 4 bases between. This CDR3 has 11 residues. CDR1 LGHDT and CDR2 YNNKEL come from the germline V gene (reference sequence). CDR3 loop: CASSQGEKLFF. CDR3 coding DNA: TGTGCCAGCAGCCAGGGGGAAAAACTGTTTTTT.

Many counts were recorded for this clonotype. The gene calls are TRBV6-2 or TRBV6-3 and TRBJ2-1; 11 bases agree with TRBD2. The junction had 19 bases not matched to a gene; V was cut back by 2 bases and J by 7 bases. CDR1 is MNHEY, CDR2 SVGEGT, per germline. The CDR3 consists of 20 residues. The CDR3 is CASSYPPFETSGNWVNEQFF. In DNA, the CDR3 is TGTGCCAGCAGTTACCCCCCATTCGAGACTAGCGGGAATTGGGTGAATGAGCAGTTCTTC.

This chain connects TRBV18 to TRBJ1-5, with TRBD1 matching 7 bases. This CDR3 has 14 residues. The trim removed 1 base at V and 4 bases at J, leaving 1 base unmatched. Germline-derived CDR1 and CDR2 are KGHSH and LQKENI. The CDR3 sequence is CASSPQGANQPQHF. The CDR3 DNA is TGTGCCAGCTCACCACAGGGGGCTAATCAGCCCCAGCATTTT.

This clonotype showed up many times. The rearrangement joins TRBV6-1 to TRBJ2-3, with TRBD1 matching 7 bases. From germline, CDR1 is MNHNS and CDR2 SASEGT. This CDR3 spans 15 amino acids. Trimming removed 6 bases from V and 1 base from J; junction bases left unmatched: 7. In nucleotides, the CDR3 is TGTGCCAGCAGACGGCGCCAGGGGGGCACAGATACGCAGTATTTT. Protein product: CASRRRQGGTDTQYF.

There are a few counts of this clonotype. The CDR3 loop reads CGRGSSNGELFF. CDR3 in DNA: TGCGGAAGGGGGAGTTCGAACGGGGAGCTGTTTTTT. This chain uses TRBV20-1 with TRBJ2-2; possible D gene TRBD1, 6 bases. From germline, CDR1 is DFQATT and CDR2 SNEGSKA (reference sequence). The CDR3 is 12 amino acids.

The chain uses TRBV5-5 and TRBJ1-2, with TRBD1 matching over 7 bases. In germline, CDR1 is SGHKS, CDR2 YYEKEE (reference sequence). This CDR3 region has 15 residues. Trimming cost V 3 bases and J 4 bases; bases outside gene matches: 9. CDR3 coding DNA: TGTGCCAGCAGCTCCCCCCCTGACAGGGTCTATGGCTACACCTTC. It encodes CASSSPPDRVYGYTF.

This clonotype was seen repeatedly, ten times or more. J is TRBJ2-1 and V is TRBV28, with a weak D call TRBD2 (6 bases). CDR3 length: 16 amino acids. Trimming pared 4 bases from V and 0 bases from J, leaving 13 bases between. Germline V CDR1 and CDR2: MDHEN, SYDVKM. This chain's CDR3 is CASSSGTSSSYNEQFF. CDR3 DNA sequence: TGTGCCAGCAGTTCCGGGACTTCCAGCTCCTACAATGAGCAGTTCTTC. The entire variable domain, with the rest obtained from reference TRBV28 and TRBJ2-1, is as follows: DVKVTQSSRYLVKRTGEKVFLECVQDMDHENMFWYRQDPGLGLRLIYFSYDVKMKEKGDIPEGYSVSREKKERFSLILESASTNQTSMYLCASSSGTSSSYNEQFFGPGTRLTVL.

V gene TRBV7-2 combines with J gene TRBJ1-1; 7 bases are a match to TRBD1. The CDR3 runs to 14 residues. The junction had 8 bases not matched to a gene; V was cut back by 4 bases and J by 6 bases. CDR1 and CDR2 (germline): SGHTA, FQGNSA. The CDR3 DNA reads TGTGCCAGCAGCTCGCGACAGGGAGGCGCTGAAGCTTTCTTT. This codes for CASSSRQGGAEAFF.

This clonotype was found many times. This CDR3 reads CASSQEGPGTGGLGGANVLTF. The CDR3 nucleotides are TGTGCCAGCAGTCAAGAGGGCCCCGGGACAGGGGGTCTAGGTGGGGCCAACGTCCTGACTTTC. The chain recombines TRBV28 with TRBJ2-6; 11 bases align to TRBD1. The ends lost 5 bases at V and 3 bases at J; junction bases unmatched: 18. CDR1 and CDR2 from the germline V gene are MDHEN and SYDVKM. This CDR3 contains 21 residues.

At least ten counts were recorded for this clonotype. The chain has TRBV11-2 and TRBJ2-1; TRBD2 agrees at 9 bases. Trimming removed 1 base from V and 7 bases from J; junction bases left unmatched: 5. The CDR3 runs to 15 residues. Germline assignment: CDR1 SGHAT and CDR2 FQNNGV. Here the CDR3 reads CASSLGAGGRNEQFF. CDR3 nucleotides: TGTGCCAGCAGCTTAGGAGCGGGAGGTAGGAATGAGCAGTTCTTC.

The CDR3 here is CASSVTGTGGGIDYGYTF. In DNA form, the CDR3 reads TGTGCCAGCAGTGTAACCGGGACAGGGGGCGGTATCGACTATGGCTACACCTTC. The chain joins TRBV28 to TRBJ1-2; TRBD1 matches 12 bases. The CDR3 sequence is 18 residues long. Germline values: CDR1 MDHEN, CDR2 SYDVKM. J lost 3 bases, V lost 5 bases, and 13 bases had no gene match.

There are many counts of this clonotype. V is TRBV20-1 and J is TRBJ2-1; no firm D call. CDR1 and CDR2 (germline): DFQATT, SNEGSKA (reference sequence). The CDR3 extends over 15 amino acids. V was pared by 5 bases and J by 1 base, with 15 bases between. DNA for the CDR3: TGCAGTGCTCTCACCTCGGATCATTCCTACAATGAGCAGTTCTTC. This codes for CSALTSDHSYNEQFF.

In this sample, this clonotype turned up many times. The CDR3 sequence: CASSQGFRAGANVLTF. The CDR3, as DNA: TGTGCCAGCAGCCAAGGGTTCAGAGCTGGGGCCAACGTCCTGACTTTC. The chain recombines TRBV7-2 with TRBJ2-6, with D unresolved. Germline V CDR1 and CDR2: SGHTA, FQGNSA. V lost 5 bases to trimming and J lost 2 bases, with 13 bases between them. The CDR3 runs to 16 residues. The complete variable domain, with remaining parts taken from reference TRBV7-2 and TRBJ2-6, reads GAGVSQSPSNKVTEKGKDVELRCDPISGHTALYWYRQSLGQGLEFLIYFQGNSAPDKSGLPSDRFSAERTGGSVSTLTIQRTQQEDSAVYLCASSQGFRAGANVLTFGAGSRLTVL.

This clonotype was seen many times. The chain couples TRBV10-1 to TRBJ1-1; possibly TRBD1 for D (5 bases). CDR1 is WNHNN and CDR2 is SYGVQD in the germline V gene (reference sequence). The V end was cut by 0 bases, the J end by 2 bases, with 7 bases between. The CDR3 length is 14 residues. The DNA for the CDR3 is TGCGCCAGCAGTGAGTCGCAGGGAAACACTGAAGCTTTCTTT. It translates to CASSESQGNTEAFF.

This CDR3 is CASSLQGTSGRNEQFF. The CDR3 DNA is TGTGCCAGCAGTTTGCAAGGGACTAGCGGGAGAAATGAGCAGTTCTTC. This chain uses TRBV28 with TRBJ2-1; 14 bases map to TRBD2. This CDR3 contains 16 residues. Trimming removed 3 bases from V and 7 bases from J; junction bases left unmatched: 5. CDR1 and CDR2 from the germline V gene are MDHEN and SYDVKM.

Comment on this clonotype: Possible read error: a much larger clone is one base away. The V call is TRBV7-8, the J call TRBJ2-7; D may be TRBD1 or TRBD2 (7 bases each). This CDR3 has 18 residues. Germline V gene lookup returns CDR1 SGHVS and CDR2 FQNEAQ. V lost 1 base and J 5 bases, leaving 24 bases between the germline ends. DNA for the CDR3: TGTGCCAGCAGCTTAGTTCCCCGGGGGAGGGGGCCTCGACACGAGCAGTACTTC. Protein product: CASSLVPRGRGPRHEQYF.

This clonotype was seen many times. The V call is TRBV27, the J call TRBJ2-7; D not resolved. Trimming removed 2 bases from V and 5 bases from J, with 16 bases in between. Germline CDR1 and CDR2: MNHEY and SMNVEV (reference sequence). This CDR3 contains 15 residues. The CDR3 region has the DNA TGTGCCAGCAGTTTAGTGCCTCGGATCGCGGACGAGCAGTACTTC. Encoded protein: CASSLVPRIADEQYF.